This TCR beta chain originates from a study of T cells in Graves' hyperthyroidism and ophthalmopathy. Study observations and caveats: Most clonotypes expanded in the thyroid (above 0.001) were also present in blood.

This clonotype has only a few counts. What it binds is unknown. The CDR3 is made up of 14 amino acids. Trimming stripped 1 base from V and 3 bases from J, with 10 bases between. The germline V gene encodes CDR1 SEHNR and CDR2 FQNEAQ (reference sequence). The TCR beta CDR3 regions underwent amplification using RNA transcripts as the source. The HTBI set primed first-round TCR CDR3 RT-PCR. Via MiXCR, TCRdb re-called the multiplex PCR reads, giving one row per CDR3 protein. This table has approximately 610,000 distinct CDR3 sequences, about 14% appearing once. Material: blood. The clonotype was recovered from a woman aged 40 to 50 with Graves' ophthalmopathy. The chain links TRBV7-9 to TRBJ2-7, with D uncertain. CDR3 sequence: CASSLGQANYEQYF. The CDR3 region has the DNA TGTGCCAGCAGCTTAGGACAAGCAAACTACGAGCAGTACTTC.